This is a list of T cell receptor beta chains from one sample in a study of T cell repertoires in cytomegalovirus infection. In TCRdb, the reads were re-called with MiXCR into one record per CDR3 protein. Altogether roughly 630,000 distinct CDR3 sequences are present, 20% to 25% being singletons, with the ten largest covering roughly 8%. Sequencing was carried out using CD8+ T cells from PBMCs. All receptors derive from a human donor in good health (CMV status not recorded). Some clones in this sample may be carry-over from other donors' samples. Both conserved end residues are trimmed from each CDR3. Clone size is shown for a subset of rows, as once, few, many or a class of expanded clone.

TRBV7-9	TRBJ2-2	many	ASSKDGAGWGELF
TRBV7-9	TRBJ1-2	-	ASSLSKDGRHGYT
TRBV7-9	TRBJ2-7	many	ASSPLKGYEQY
TRBV7-9	TRBJ2-2	-	ANSPVIGTSENTGELF
TRBV6-6	TRBJ1-1	many	ASGDQGVTEAF
TRBV9	TRBJ2-2	-	ASSVVGGNTGELF
TRBV28	TRBJ1-1	many	ASSFVLDTEAF
TRBV6-6	TRBJ1-4	once	ASSWTGVSEKLF
TRBV29-1	TRBJ2-2	-	SVETFNTGELF
TRBV2	TRBJ2-2	once	ASREDGPSELF
TRBV7-4	TRBJ2-2	many	ASSMPIGPQANTGELF
TRBV10-3	TRBJ1-2	many	AILIDRDRGRGYGYT
TRBV6-6	TRBJ2-3	once	ASSYLGASTDTQY
TRBV28	TRBJ2-3	few	ASNGEQDTQY
TRBV5-5	TRBJ1-6	-	ASSLGRDESSPLH
TRBV20-1	TRBJ2-1	few	SARDFASALQWNEQF
TRBV7-8	TRBJ2-1	many	ASSPSSEGREQF
TRBV5-1	TRBJ2-1	few	ASSRLAVVNEQF
TRBV7-9	TRBJ1-4	many	AGQGWTNEKLF
TRBV29-1	TRBJ1-1	-	SVYPGGRRTEAF
TRBV7-6	TRBJ2-3	few	ASSSGLVFVPPDTQY
TRBV28	TRBJ1-2	-	ASSVPWAQTNYGYT
TRBV13	TRBJ1-5	once	ASGSRGSGNQPQH
TRBV11-1	TRBJ2-2	-	ASSFSQGVGELF
TRBV28	TRBJ2-1	few	ASKSNTADHNEQF
TRBV7-2	TRBJ2-7	many	ASSEGGSYEQY
TRBV7-9	TRBJ2-1	-	ASSLQDGVNEQF
TRBV19	TRBJ1-5	many	ASSLEFQPQH
TRBV28	TRBJ1-1	many	ASRAGTGGTEAF
TRBV4-3	TRBJ1-1	-	ASSLAGGSYTEAF
TRBV19	TRBJ2-2	-	ASSNVREGTGELF
TRBV4-1	TRBJ2-2	few	ASSQTRGNTGELF
TRBV7-9	TRBJ2-5	-	ASRLGTLEETQY
TRBV14	TRBJ1-2	-	ASSLGTKDGYYGYT
TRBV7-9	TRBJ2-1	few	ASSLKSGSVDNEQF
TRBV27	TRBJ1-5	-	ASSFSGYSQPQH
TRBV2	TRBJ1-1	-	ASSEAVRRGRGDTEAF
TRBV7-2	TRBJ2-2	-	ASGWTSGGAYTGELF
TRBV3-1	TRBJ2-7	-	ASSPAGAPRQY